The 3 T cell receptor beta chains below all came from one sample that was sequenced in a study of OX40 agonist ivuxolimab in advanced cancers. Library prep was done by the immunoSEQ multiplex PCR assay. Held by TCRdb, this immuneACCESS table contains in-frame sequences only and omits some clones. Under half of the omission traces to an unresolved V gene where checked; the cause of the rest is unknown. In this sample the table shows about 62,000 clones, about 85% of which occur a single time. The ten largest clones take up more than 3% of the sample. The sample here was CD4+ or CD8+ T cells sorted from blood, taken in a trial of the OX40 agonist ivuxolimab. These receptors were obtained from an adult with an advanced solid tumor such as melanoma, head and neck, liver or kidney cancer.

J is TRBJ1-1 and V is TRBV6-6; D possibly corresponds to TRBD1 (5 bases). Germline V gene sequence: CDR1 MNHNY, CDR2 SVGAGI (reference sequence). CDR3 length: 14 residues. Trimming shortened V by 8 bases and J by 0 bases, and 13 bases separated the two germline ends. The CDR3 sequence is CASSPRTLNTEAFF. Here the CDR3 DNA reads TGTGCCAGCTCTCCGCGGACATTGAACACTGAAGCTTTCTTT.

The chain is built from TRBV20-1 and TRBJ2-5; D gene unclear. Germline V gene data show CDR1 as DFQATT and CDR2 as SNEGSKA (reference sequence). Deletions cut 6 bases from V and 2 bases from J, with 7 bases between. The CDR3 totals 11 residues. CDR3 in amino acids: CSAQGQETQYF. CDR3 coding DNA: TGCAGTGCCCAAGGGCAAGAGACCCAGTACTTC.

The chain links TRBV2 to TRBJ1-2; the match to TRBD1 covers 8 bases. The V gene end was trimmed by 11 bases and the J gene end by 3 bases; junction bases not matched to a gene: 8. Germline values: CDR1 SNHLY, CDR2 FYNNEI. The CDR3 extends over 13 amino acids. DNA of the CDR3: TGTGCCGGCCAGGACAGGGACCACTATGGCTACACCTTC. This translates into CAGQDRDHYGYTF.